The entry below gives a single T cell receptor (beta chain) sequence along with its context. Its antigen is unidentified. Only in-frame clones appear in the TCRdb table, and some are missing; sequencing was by immunoSEQ multiplex PCR. The sample holds roughly 100,000 clones, 88% seen once. The data stem from a study of cytomegalovirus exposure and HLA in healthy donors. Study-level findings and limits: According to the study, roughly 180 TCR beta chains were cytomegalovirus-associated. The finding came from a later analysis; first-cohort TCR clusters tended to co-occur in the roughly 110 validation repertoires. Reportedly, cytomegalovirus status was diagnosed with high sensitivity and specificity.

Trimming cost V 3 bases and J 5 bases, with 12 bases left between them. The CDR3 runs to 14 residues. Germline CDR1 reads MNHEY; CDR2 reads SMNVEV (reference sequence). This chain joins TRBV27 and TRBJ2-3, with D possibly matching TRBD1 (6 bases). The source material was PBMCs. This sequence was found in a woman aged 18 to 35 in good health and CMV-seropositive. The CDR3 sequence is CASSFNRAVDTQYF. CDR3 nucleotide sequence: TGTGCCAGCAGTTTTAACAGGGCGGTAGATACGCAGTATTTT.